These 21 T cell receptor beta chains came from one sample sequenced in a study of T cell clonotyping in hematopoietic cell transplantation. Sequencing used immunoSEQ multiplex PCR; TCRdb keeps in-frame clones, though not all of them. The table includes approximately 10,000 clones, around half detected once. Sequencing was performed on peripheral blood mononuclear cells, taken 100 days after allogeneic stem cell transplant. Source of these receptors: a female patient aged 45-60 years who had an allogeneic stem cell transplant from an unrelated donor, so the T cells may come from the graft donor. Some clones in this sample may be carry-over from other donors' samples.

The chain joins TRBV30 to TRBJ1-5; D remains ambiguous. CDR1 is GTSNPN, CDR2 SVGIG, per germline (reference sequence). The V gene lost 0 bases and the J gene lost 0 bases, with 9 bases spanning the gap. The CDR3 runs 15 residues. The CDR3 loop is CAWSVLVYSNQPQHF. CDR3 bases: TGTGCCTGGAGTGTACTTGTTTATAGCAATCAGCCCCAGCATTTT.

The CDR3 sequence: CASGGDGATYYEQYF. CDR3 sequence (DNA): TGTGCCAGCGGAGGGGACGGCGCTACTTACTACGAGCAGTACTTC. J is TRBJ2-7 and V is TRBV6-1, with D possibly matching TRBD2 (6 bases). V dropped 8 bases and J dropped 3 bases, with 20 bases sitting between them. Germline CDR1 reads MNHNS; CDR2 reads SASEGT. The CDR3 runs 15 residues.

This clone was counted between two and nine times. The genes are TRBV6-6 and TRBJ1-5; D is perhaps TRBD1 (6 bases). CDR1 is MNHNY and CDR2 is SVGAGI in the germline V gene (reference sequence). This CDR3 has 15 residues. The V end was cut by 8 bases, the J end by 0 bases, with 14 bases between. The CDR3 coding sequence is TGTGCCAGCGGAGACAGGTTAGCTAGCAATCAGCCCCAGCATTTT. Its translation: CASGDRLASNQPQHF.

The J gene is TRBJ2-5, the V gene TRBV29-1; perhaps TRBD1 as D (5 bases). The V gene's germline CDR1 is SQVTM and CDR2 ANQGSEA. This CDR3 is 14 amino acids long. Trimming pared 6 bases from V and 4 bases from J, leaving 18 bases between. The CDR3 DNA is TGCAGCGTCCAGGGTCGGGCTCGGCCAGAGACCCAGTACTTC. Its protein product is CSVQGRARPETQYF.

The chain uses TRBV30 and TRBJ1-1, with D unresolved. Trimming stripped 3 bases from V and 6 bases from J, with 23 bases between. Looked up from germline, CDR1 is GTSNPN and CDR2 is SVGIG (reference sequence). The CDR3 has 16 amino acids. The CDR3 loop is CAWSVPRSTARPEAFF. DNA for the CDR3: TGTGCCTGGAGCGTCCCTCGATCGACGGCGCGCCCTGAAGCTTTCTTT.

This clone showed up just a few times. The rearrangement joins TRBV4-1 to TRBJ1-5, with 7 bases lining up with TRBD1. V gave up 0 bases and J gave up 5 bases; unmatched junction bases: 10. Germline V gene sequence: CDR1 MGHRA, CDR2 YSYEKL. The CDR3 sequence is 17 residues long. This chain's CDR3 is CASSQDKGTALDQPQHF. The CDR3 region has the DNA TGCGCCAGCAGCCAAGATAAGGGGACAGCCCTTGATCAGCCCCAGCATTTT.

The chain joins TRBV25-1 to TRBJ2-2, with 7 bases aligning to TRBD2. CDR3 length: 14 amino acids. Germline V lookup: CDR1 MGHDK, CDR2 SYGVNS. J gave up 0 bases and V 5 bases, and 0 bases lay outside the gene matches. CDR3 sequence: CASSTSANTGELFF. CDR3 DNA: TGTGCCAGCAGTACTAGCGCGAACACCGGGGAGCTGTTTTTT.

The chain has TRBV4-1 and TRBJ2-1, with TRBD1 identical over 9 bases. The ends lost 1 base at V and 8 bases at J; junction bases unmatched: 9. Germline CDR1 is MGHRA and CDR2 is YSYEKL. The CDR3 is 16 amino acids. CDR3 region: CASSQASMGQGDEQFF. The DNA for the CDR3 is TGCGCCAGCAGCCAAGCATCTATGGGACAGGGCGATGAGCAGTTCTTC.

The chain has TRBV30 and TRBJ1-1; D remains unclear. Germline V gene sequence: CDR1 GTSNPN, CDR2 SVGIG (reference sequence). With 0 bases removed from V and 12 bases from J, the gap between germline ends came to 17 bases. CDR3 length: 13 residues. The CDR3 loop is CAWSVLSGGESFF. The DNA of the CDR3 is TGTGCCTGGAGTGTACTTTCAGGTGGAGAATCTTTCTTT.

This CDR3 is CAWSVNRVFVQETQYF. In DNA form, the CDR3 reads TGTGCCTGGAGTGTGAACAGGGTATTCGTCCAAGAGACCCAGTACTTC. The rearrangement uses TRBV30 and TRBJ2-5, with a tentative D call TRBD1 (6 bases). Deletions cut 0 bases from V and 1 base from J, with 15 bases between. The germline V gene encodes CDR1 GTSNPN and CDR2 SVGIG (reference sequence). The CDR3 length is 16 residues.

This clone has only a few counts. The V and J genes are TRBV30 and TRBJ1-1; D is perhaps TRBD1 (5 bases). The CDR3 contains 11 residues. V dropped 8 bases and J dropped 3 bases, with 10 bases sitting between them. CDR1 is GTSNPN, CDR2 SVGIG, per germline (reference sequence). CDR3 DNA: TGTGCCAGGGACGGGTACACTGAAGCTTTCTTT. It specifies CARDGYTEAFF.

The chain carries TRBV9 and TRBJ1-1; D gene uncertain. The CDR3 spans 12 residues. Trimming removed 3 bases from V and 4 bases from J, with 7 bases in between. Germline lookup yields CDR1 SGDLS and CDR2 YYNGEE. The CDR3 is CASSGHGTEAFF. CDR3 sequence (DNA): TGTGCCAGCAGCGGACATGGCACTGAAGCTTTCTTT.

This clone was detected only a few times. This sequence joins TRBV4-3 and TRBJ2-5; maybe TRBD2 (5 bases). With 1 base removed from V and 11 bases from J, the gap between germline ends came to 14 bases. This CDR3 has 13 amino acids. CDR1 LGHNA and CDR2 YSLEER come from the germline V gene. For the CDR3, the DNA is TGCGCCAGCAGCCAAGGGTTGGGTTGGGAGCAGTACTTC. Protein: CASSQGLGWEQYF.

This sequence joins TRBV30 and TRBJ2-1, with unresolved D. CDR1 is GTSNPN, CDR2 SVGIG, per germline (reference sequence). Trimming stripped 0 bases from V and 10 bases from J, with 10 bases between. The CDR3 covers 12 residues. The CDR3 nucleotides read TGTGCCTGGAGTGTACAACCCCGGGAGCAGTTCTTC. Its translation is CAWSVQPREQFF.

V gene TRBV30 combines with J gene TRBJ2-7; a weak D match, TRBD2 (6 bases). The CDR3 totals 13 residues. The germline V gene encodes CDR1 GTSNPN and CDR2 SVGIG (reference sequence). V was trimmed by 8 bases and J by 6 bases, leaving 20 bases between them. The CDR3 here is CAGGGDPWGEQYF. DNA of the CDR3: TGTGCCGGAGGCGGGGACCCATGGGGCGAGCAGTACTTC.

In this sample, this clone turned up a few times. J is TRBJ2-5 and V is TRBV29-1, with 7 bases aligning to TRBD1. Per germline, CDR1 SQVTM and CDR2 ANQGSEA. The CDR3 length is 12 residues. V shed 6 bases and J 5 bases; nucleotides not matched to a gene: 6. CDR3 sequence: CSVDREGETQYF. The CDR3 region has the DNA TGCAGCGTCGACAGGGAAGGGGAGACCCAGTACTTC.

The CDR3 DNA reads as TGTGCCAGTAGATTAGGGGGTGTTCAGCCCCAGCATTTT. It codes for CASRLGGVQPQHF. The V call is TRBV19, the J call TRBJ1-5; possible D gene TRBD1, 6 bases. V lost 6 bases, J lost 6 bases, and 12 bases lay in between. This CDR3 comprises 13 residues. In germline, CDR1 is LNHDA, CDR2 SQIVND (reference sequence).

CDR3 loop: CAWILAGETQYF. In DNA, the CDR3 is TGTGCCTGGATCCTCGCGGGGGAGACCCAGTACTTC. The chain recombines TRBV30 with TRBJ2-5; D possibly corresponds to TRBD2 (6 bases). Germline V gene data show CDR1 as GTSNPN and CDR2 as SVGIG (reference sequence). The CDR3 consists of 12 residues. With 4 bases removed from V and 5 bases from J, the gap between germline ends came to 11 bases.

This clone was picked up a small number of times. The chain employs TRBV30 and TRBJ1-1, with D possibly being TRBD1 (5 bases). With 0 bases removed from V and 5 bases from J, the gap between germline ends came to 16 bases. From germline, CDR1 is GTSNPN and CDR2 SVGIG (reference sequence). The CDR3 has 15 amino acids. CDR3 residues: CAWSVWGSRWTEAFF. CDR3 DNA: TGTGCCTGGAGTGTTTGGGGCAGCCGATGGACTGAAGCTTTCTTT.

The V call is TRBV19, the J call TRBJ2-7, with D perhaps being TRBD1 or TRBD2 (5 bases each). CDR1 and CDR2 from the germline V gene are LNHDA and SQIVND (reference sequence). The CDR3 loop spans 14 amino acids. V was pared by 1 base and J by 2 bases, with 9 bases between. CDR3 coding DNA: TGTGCCAGTAGTATAGCCGGGGCCGCCTACGAGCAGTACTTC. Amino acid sequence: CASSIAGAAYEQYF. The entire variable domain, with the rest obtained from reference TRBV19 and TRBJ2-7, is as follows: DGGITQSPKYLFRKEGQNVTLSCEQNLNHDAMYWYRQDPGQGLRLIYYSQIVNDFQKGDIAEGYSVSREKKESFPLTVTSAQKNPTAFYLCASSIAGAAYEQYFGPGTRLTVT.

Turning to this clone: This is likely a read error, given that the CDR3 carries no conserved phenylalanine or tryptophan at its end. The rearrangement joins TRBV6-5 to TRBJ1-5; 8 nucleotides match TRBD1. Germline V gene sequence: CDR1 MNHEY, CDR2 SVGAGI. The CDR3 is 13 residues long. V was pared by 6 bases and J by 4 bases, with 2 bases of the junction left unmatched. CDR3 coding DNA: TGTGCCAGCAGCAACAGGGGGAATCAGCCCCAGCATCTT. It specifies CASSNRGNQPQHL.